This T cell receptor (beta chain) was recovered during a study of blood T cells in healthy people across ages. The use of a sample-barcoded 5' primer and a J-beta primer mix characterized a second PCR of 7 to 11 cycles. A single record per CDR3 protein comes from TCRdb applying MiXCR to the 5' RACE reads. The sample contains over 600,000 distinct CDR3 sequences, around 50% of which appear only once. This CDR3 has 13 amino acids. Trimming at V came to 8 bases and at J to 4 bases, leaving 1 base not matched to a gene. Germline V gene sequence: CDR1 MNHNY, CDR2 SVGAGI (reference sequence). The clonotype comes from a man older than 75 in good health. The chain employs TRBV6-6 and TRBJ2-1, with 11 bases identical to TRBD2. Specimen: blood. The CDR3 bases are TGTGCCAGCGGACTAGCGGGTTACAATGAGCAGTTCTTC. This sequence encodes CASGLAGYNEQFF.